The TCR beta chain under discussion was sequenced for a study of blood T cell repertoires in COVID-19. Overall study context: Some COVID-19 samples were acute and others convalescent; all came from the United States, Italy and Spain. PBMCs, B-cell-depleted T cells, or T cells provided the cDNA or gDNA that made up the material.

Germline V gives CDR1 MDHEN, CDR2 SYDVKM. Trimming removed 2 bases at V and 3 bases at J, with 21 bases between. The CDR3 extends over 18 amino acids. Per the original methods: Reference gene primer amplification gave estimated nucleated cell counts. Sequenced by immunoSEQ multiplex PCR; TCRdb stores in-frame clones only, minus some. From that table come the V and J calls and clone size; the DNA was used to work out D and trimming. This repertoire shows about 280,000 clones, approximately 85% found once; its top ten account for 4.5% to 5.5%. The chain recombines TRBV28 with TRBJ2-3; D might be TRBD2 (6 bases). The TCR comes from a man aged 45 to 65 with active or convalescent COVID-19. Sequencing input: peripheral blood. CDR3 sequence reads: CASSLIDWGARGTDTQYF. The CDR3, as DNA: TGTGCCAGCAGTTTAATCGACTGGGGAGCCCGGGGGACAGATACGCAGTATTTT.